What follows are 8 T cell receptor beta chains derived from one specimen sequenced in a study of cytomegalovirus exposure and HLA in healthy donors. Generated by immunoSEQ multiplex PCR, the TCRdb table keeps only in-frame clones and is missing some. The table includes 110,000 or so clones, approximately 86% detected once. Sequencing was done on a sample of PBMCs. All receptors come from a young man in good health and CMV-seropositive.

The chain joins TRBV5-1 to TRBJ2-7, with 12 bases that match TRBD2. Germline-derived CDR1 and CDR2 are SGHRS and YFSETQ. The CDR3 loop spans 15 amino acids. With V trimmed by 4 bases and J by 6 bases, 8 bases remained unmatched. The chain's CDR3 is CASSITGTSGPEQYF. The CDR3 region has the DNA TGCGCCAGCAGCATAACCGGGACTAGCGGGCCCGAGCAGTACTTC.

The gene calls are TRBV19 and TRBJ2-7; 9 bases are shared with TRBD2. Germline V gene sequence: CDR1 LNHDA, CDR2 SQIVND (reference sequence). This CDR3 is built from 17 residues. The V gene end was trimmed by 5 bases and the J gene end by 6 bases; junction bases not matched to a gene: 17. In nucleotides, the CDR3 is TGTGCCAGTAGTTTAGGGTTTGGCGGGGGGGCCTTCCGCGAGCAGTACTTC. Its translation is CASSLGFGGGAFREQYF.

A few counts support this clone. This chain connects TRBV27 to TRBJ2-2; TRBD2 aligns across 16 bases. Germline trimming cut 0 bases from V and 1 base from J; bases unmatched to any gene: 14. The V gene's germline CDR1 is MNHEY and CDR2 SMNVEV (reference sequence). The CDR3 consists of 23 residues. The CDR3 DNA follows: TGTGCCAGCAGTTTATCCATTCCGGGACTAGCGGGGGGGCCACTAATGAACACCGGGGAGCTGTTTTTT. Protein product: CASSLSIPGLAGGPLMNTGELFF.

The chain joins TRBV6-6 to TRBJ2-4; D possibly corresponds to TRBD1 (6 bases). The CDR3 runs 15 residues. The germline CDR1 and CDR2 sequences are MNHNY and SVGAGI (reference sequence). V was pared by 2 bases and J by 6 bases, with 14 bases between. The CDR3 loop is CASSYTQGIRNIQYF. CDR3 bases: TGTGCCAGCAGTTACACACAGGGTATAAGAAACATTCAGTACTTC.

The DNA for the CDR3 is TGTGCCAGCAGTGGCGGGACTAGCGGGTCCTACGAGCAGTACTTC. This sequence encodes CASSGGTSGSYEQYF. The V gene is TRBV6-1, the J gene TRBJ2-7; TRBD2 matches 12 bases. The trim removed 4 bases at V and 1 base at J, leaving 2 bases unmatched. The CDR3 extends over 15 amino acids. The germline V gene has CDR1 MNHNS and CDR2 SASEGT.

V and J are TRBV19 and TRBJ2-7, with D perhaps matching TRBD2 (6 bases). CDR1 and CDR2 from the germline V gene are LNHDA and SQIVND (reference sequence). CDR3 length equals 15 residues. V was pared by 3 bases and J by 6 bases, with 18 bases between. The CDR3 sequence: CASSISWEAGFEQYF. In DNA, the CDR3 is TGTGCCAGTAGTATTTCATGGGAGGCTGGGTTCGAGCAGTACTTC.

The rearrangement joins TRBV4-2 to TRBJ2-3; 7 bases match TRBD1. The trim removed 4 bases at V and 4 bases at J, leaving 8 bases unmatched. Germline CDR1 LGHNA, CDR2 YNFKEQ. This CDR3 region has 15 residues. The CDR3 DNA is TGTGCCAGCAGCCTAGACAGGGATGTATCAGATACGCAGTATTTT. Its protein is CASSLDRDVSDTQYF.

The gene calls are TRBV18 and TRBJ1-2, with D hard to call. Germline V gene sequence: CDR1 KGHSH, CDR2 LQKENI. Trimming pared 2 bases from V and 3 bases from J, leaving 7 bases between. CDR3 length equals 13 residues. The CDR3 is CASSPSEDYGYTF. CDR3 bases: TGTGCCAGCTCACCATCAGAAGACTATGGCTACACCTTC.